This TCR beta chain originates from a study of cytomegalovirus exposure and HLA in healthy donors. Findings and caveats of the study: Earlier analysis yielded a pattern in which most TCR beta V segments were productive about 87% or about 30% of the time. Analyses of presence and absence presupposed an approximately uniform sequencing depth across donors. Per a later analysis, 18,000 or so TCR beta sequences showed association with HLA alleles at 0.05 false discovery rate.

PCR primers comprised 60 Vbeta and 13 Jbeta primers. The repertoire was sequenced with immunoSEQ multiplex PCR; TCRdb's copy has only in-frame clones and lacks some. The sample comprises about 59,000 clones, 70% to 75% of which are singletons, and 6% to 7% rests with the top ten. CDR1 SQVTM and CDR2 ANQGSEA come from the germline V gene. The CDR3 consists of 14 residues. The V and J ends lost 5 bases and 7 bases respectively, with 21 bases between them. Concerning this clone: What it binds is unknown.

The clonotype was recovered from a man aged 25-45 years in good health and CMV-seropositive. V gene TRBV29-1 combines with J gene TRBJ2-7; weak D call: TRBD1 (6 bases). The sequencing input was PBMCs. The CDR3 spells CSVILPQGPLEQYF. The CDR3 DNA sequence: TGCAGCGTTATACTACCCCAGGGGCCCTTAGAGCAGTACTTC.